This T cell receptor (beta chain) emerged from a study of blood T cell repertoires in COVID-19. As for the study in general: The samples span acute and convalescent COVID-19 from the United States, Italy and Spain.

Per the original data handling: Nucleated cell counts were estimated from reference gene primer amplification. Generated by immunoSEQ multiplex PCR, the TCRdb table keeps only in-frame clones and is missing some. That table gives V, J and clone size, and the DNA gave D and trimming. The table includes approximately 450,000 clones, 80% to 90% detected once. This clone was observed a few times. Those who participated ranged in age from about 18 to 89 years and resided in 20 to 30 US areas. Participant reports of clinical history set cohort assignment. This CDR3 comprises 14 residues. CDR1 is SEHNR and CDR2 is FQNEAQ in the germline V gene (reference sequence). V lost 7 bases, J lost 5 bases, and 9 bases stayed unmatched.

This sequence was found in a man aged 25-45 years who had recovered from COVID-19. V usage is TRBV7-9 and J usage is TRBJ2-5; TRBD2 matches at 8 bases. The specimen was PBMCs or T cells enriched from blood (not recorded which). CDR3 coding DNA: TGTGCCAGCAATCCCCGGGGGGGCCAGGAGACCCAGTACTTC. Translated: CASNPRGGQETQYF. Full variable domain (rest looked up from reference TRBV7-9 and TRBJ2-5): DTGVSQNPRHKITKRGQNVTFRCDPISEHNRLYWYRQTLGQGPEFLTYFQNEAQLEKSRLLSDRFSAERPKGSFSTLEIQRTEQGDSAMYLCASNPRGGQETQYFGPGTRLLVL.